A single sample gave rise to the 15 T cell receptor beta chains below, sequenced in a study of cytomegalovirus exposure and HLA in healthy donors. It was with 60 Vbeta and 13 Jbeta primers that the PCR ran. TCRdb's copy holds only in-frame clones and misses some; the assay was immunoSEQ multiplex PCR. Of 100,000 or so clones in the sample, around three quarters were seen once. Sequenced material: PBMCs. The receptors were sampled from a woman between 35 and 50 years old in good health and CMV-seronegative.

The CDR3 sequence: CASRWGSGGATNEQFF. CDR3 coding DNA: TGCGCCAGCAGGTGGGGAAGCGGGGGGGCGACCAATGAGCAGTTCTTC. The chain uses TRBV5-1 and TRBJ2-1; 10 nucleotides align to TRBD2. CDR1 and CDR2 from the germline V gene are SGHRS and YFSETQ. The CDR3 loop spans 16 amino acids. The V gene end was trimmed by 5 bases and the J gene end by 6 bases; junction bases not matched to a gene: 11. The whole variable domain, filled in from reference TRBV5-1 and TRBJ2-1, reads KAGVTQTPRYLIKTRGQQVTLSCSPISGHRSVSWYQQTPGQGLQFLFEYFSETQRNKGNFPGRFSGRQFSNSRSEMNVSTLELGDSALYLCASRWGSGGATNEQFFGPGTRLTVL.

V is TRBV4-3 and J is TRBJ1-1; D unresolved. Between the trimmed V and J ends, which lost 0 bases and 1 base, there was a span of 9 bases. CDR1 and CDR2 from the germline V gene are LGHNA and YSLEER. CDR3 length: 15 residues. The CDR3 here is CASSQDPSGNTEAFF. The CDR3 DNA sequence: TGCGCCAGCAGCCAAGATCCCTCGGGGAACACTGAAGCTTTCTTT.

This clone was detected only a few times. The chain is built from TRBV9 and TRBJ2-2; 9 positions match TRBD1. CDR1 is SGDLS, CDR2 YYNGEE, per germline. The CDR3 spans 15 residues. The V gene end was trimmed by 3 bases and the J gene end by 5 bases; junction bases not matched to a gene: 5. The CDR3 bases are TGTGCCAGCAGCGCGGACAGGGGTGGGACCGGGGAGCTGTTTTTT. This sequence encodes CASSADRGGTGELFF.

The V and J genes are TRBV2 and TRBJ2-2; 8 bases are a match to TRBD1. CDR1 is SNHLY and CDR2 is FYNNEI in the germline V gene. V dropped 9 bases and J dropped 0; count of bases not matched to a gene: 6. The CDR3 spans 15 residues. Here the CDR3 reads CARDRDPANTGELFF. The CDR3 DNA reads TGTGCCAGGGACAGGGACCCCGCGAACACCGGGGAGCTGTTTTTT.

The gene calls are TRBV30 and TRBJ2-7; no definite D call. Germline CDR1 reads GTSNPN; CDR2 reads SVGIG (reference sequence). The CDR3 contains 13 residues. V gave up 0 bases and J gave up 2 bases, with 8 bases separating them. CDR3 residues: CAWSVARTYEQYF. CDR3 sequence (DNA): TGTGCCTGGAGTGTTGCCAGGACCTACGAGCAGTACTTC.

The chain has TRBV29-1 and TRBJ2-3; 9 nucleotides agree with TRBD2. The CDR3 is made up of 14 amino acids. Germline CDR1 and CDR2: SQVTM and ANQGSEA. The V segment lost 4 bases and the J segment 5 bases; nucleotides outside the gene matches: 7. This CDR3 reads CSVVGGGAVDTQYF. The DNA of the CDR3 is TGCAGCGTTGTGGGCGGGGGGGCGGTAGATACGCAGTATTTT.

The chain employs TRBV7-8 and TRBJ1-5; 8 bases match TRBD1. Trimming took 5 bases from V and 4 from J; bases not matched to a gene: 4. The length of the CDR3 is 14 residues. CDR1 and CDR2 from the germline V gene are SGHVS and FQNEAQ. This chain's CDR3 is CASSPGTGNQPQHF. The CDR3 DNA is TGTGCCAGCAGCCCCGGGACAGGAAATCAGCCCCAGCATTTT.

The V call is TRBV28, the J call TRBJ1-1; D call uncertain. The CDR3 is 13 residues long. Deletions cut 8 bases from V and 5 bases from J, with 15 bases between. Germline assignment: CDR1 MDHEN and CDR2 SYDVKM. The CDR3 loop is CASSVGGGTEAFF. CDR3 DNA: TGTGCCAGCTCCGTGGGAGGTGGGACTGAAGCTTTCTTT.

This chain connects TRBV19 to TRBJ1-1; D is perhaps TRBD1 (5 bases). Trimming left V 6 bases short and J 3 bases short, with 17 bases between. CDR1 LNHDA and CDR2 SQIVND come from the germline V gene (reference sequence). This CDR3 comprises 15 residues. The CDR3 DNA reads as TGTGCCAGTAGCTTACAGGTGGGGGGTGACACTGAAGCTTTCTTT. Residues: CASSLQVGGDTEAFF. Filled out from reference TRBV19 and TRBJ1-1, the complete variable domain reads DGGITQSPKYLFRKEGQNVTLSCEQNLNHDAMYWYRQDPGQGLRLIYYSQIVNDFQKGDIAEGYSVSREKKESFPLTVTSAQKNPTAFYLCASSLQVGGDTEAFFGQGTRLTVV.

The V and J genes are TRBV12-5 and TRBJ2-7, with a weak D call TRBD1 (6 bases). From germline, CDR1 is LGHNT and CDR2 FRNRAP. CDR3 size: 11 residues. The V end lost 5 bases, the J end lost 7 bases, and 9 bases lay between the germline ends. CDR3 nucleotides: TGTGCTAGTGGTAACGGACAGGAGCAGTACTTC. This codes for CASGNGQEQYF. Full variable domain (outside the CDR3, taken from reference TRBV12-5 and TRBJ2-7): DARVTQTPRHKVTEMGQEVTMRCQPILGHNTVFWYRQTMMQGLELLAYFRNRAPLDDSGMPKDRFSAEMPDATLATLKIQPSEPRDSAVYFCASGNGQEQYFGPGTRLTVT.

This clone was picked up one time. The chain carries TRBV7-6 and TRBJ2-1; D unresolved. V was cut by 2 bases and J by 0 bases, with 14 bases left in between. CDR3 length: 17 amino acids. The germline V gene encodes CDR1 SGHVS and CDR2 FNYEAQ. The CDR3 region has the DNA TGTGCCAGCAGCTTAACTCTCTCCACGGGCTCCTACAATGAGCAGTTCTTC. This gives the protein CASSLTLSTGSYNEQFF. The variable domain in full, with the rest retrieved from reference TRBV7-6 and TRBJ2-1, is GAGVSQSPRYKVTKRGQDVALRCDPISGHVSLYWYRQALGQGPEFLTYFNYEAQQDKSGLPNDRFSAERPEGSISTLTIQRTEQRDSAMYRCASSLTLSTGSYNEQFFGPGTRLTVL.

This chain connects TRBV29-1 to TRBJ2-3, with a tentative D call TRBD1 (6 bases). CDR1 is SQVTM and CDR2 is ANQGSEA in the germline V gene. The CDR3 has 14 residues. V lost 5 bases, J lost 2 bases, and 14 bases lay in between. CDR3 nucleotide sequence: TGCAGCGTTCGCCGGGACAAGAACACAGATACGCAGTATTTT. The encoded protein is CSVRRDKNTDTQYF.

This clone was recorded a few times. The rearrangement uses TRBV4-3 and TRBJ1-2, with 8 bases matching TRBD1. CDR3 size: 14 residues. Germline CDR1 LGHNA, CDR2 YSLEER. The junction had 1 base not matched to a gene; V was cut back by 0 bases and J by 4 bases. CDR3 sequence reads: CASSQEDRVYGYTF. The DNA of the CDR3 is TGCGCCAGCAGCCAAGAGGACAGGGTCTATGGCTACACCTTC.

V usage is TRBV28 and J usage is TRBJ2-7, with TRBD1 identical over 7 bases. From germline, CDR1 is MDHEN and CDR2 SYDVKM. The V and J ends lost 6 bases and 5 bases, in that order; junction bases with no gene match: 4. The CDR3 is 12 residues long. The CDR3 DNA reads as TGTGCCAGCAGATGGGACAGCCACGAGCAGTACTTC. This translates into CASRWDSHEQYF.

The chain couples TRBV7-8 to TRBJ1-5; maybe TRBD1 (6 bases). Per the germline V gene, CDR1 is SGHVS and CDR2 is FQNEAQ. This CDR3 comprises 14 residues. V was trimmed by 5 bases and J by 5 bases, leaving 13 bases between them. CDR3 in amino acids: CASSLGASDQPQHF. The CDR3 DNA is TGTGCCAGCAGCCTGGGGGCTTCAGATCAGCCCCAGCATTTT.